Each of the 27 T cell receptor beta chains below was sequenced from the same sample in a study of CD8+CD57+ T cells in acquired aplastic anemia. CD8+CD57+ cell expansion had been shown by flow cytometry in patients chosen for sequencing. Genomic DNA constituted the template upon which TCR beta VDJ and CDR3 profiling was performed. TCRdb itself ran the reads through MiXCR, one entry per CDR3 protein. The sample has about 160,000 distinct CDR3 sequences, 45% to 50% seen once. The specimen sequenced was sorted CD4+, CD8+, or CD8+CD57+ T cells (not recorded which) from PBMCs. The receptors here all came from a human donor with aplastic anemia.

The chain couples TRBV19 to TRBJ2-5; TRBD2 is a possible D gene (6 bases). CDR3 length equals 13 residues. CDR1 LNHDA and CDR2 SQIVND come from the germline V gene (reference sequence). Deletions cut 9 bases from V and 9 bases from J, with 20 bases between. The CDR3, as DNA: TGTGCCAGCAACACGGGGGTTTGGGAGCCCCAGTACTTC. Translating gives CASNTGVWEPQYF.

This clonotype appeared a single time. This chain joins TRBV19 and TRBJ1-6, with 7 bases fitting TRBD1. This CDR3 has 16 amino acids. V dropped 3 bases and J dropped 11; count of bases not matched to a gene: 13. CDR1 LNHDA and CDR2 SQIVND come from the germline V gene (reference sequence). CDR3 nucleotide sequence: TGTGCCAGTAGTATCCTGGGGCAGGGGGGGGATCCACCCCTCCACTTT. This translates into CASSILGQGGDPPLHF.

The rearrangement uses TRBV2 and TRBJ1-6; perhaps TRBD1 as D (5 bases). V shed 7 bases and J shed 8 bases, with 15 bases lying between them. Germline V CDR1 and CDR2: SNHLY, FYNNEI. The CDR3 totals 14 residues. CDR3 DNA: TGTGCCAGCATGGTCCGACAGCTTTATTCACCCCTCCACTTT. The encoded protein is CASMVRQLYSPLHF.

This clonotype was seen once. The V call is TRBV7-9, the J call TRBJ2-7, with 7 nucleotides matching TRBD2. Looked up from germline, CDR1 is SEHNR and CDR2 is FQNEAQ (reference sequence). Unmatched junction bases numbered 8, after V lost 8 bases and J lost 4 bases. This CDR3 region has 13 residues. The CDR3 nucleotides are TGTGCCAGCTCTGGGAGGGCCCCATACGAGCAGTACTTC. Translated, it gives CASSGRAPYEQYF.

V gene TRBV10-3 combines with J gene TRBJ2-5, with unresolved D. The germline gives CDR1 ENHRY, CDR2 SYGVKD. The V end was cut by 3 bases, the J end by 5 bases, with 13 bases between. This CDR3 comprises 14 residues. The CDR3 region is CAISDDRRFETQYF. CDR3 coding DNA: TGTGCCATCAGTGACGATCGTCGCTTTGAGACCCAGTACTTC.

The chain joins TRBV5-4 to TRBJ2-1; D gene uncertain. Trimming pared 0 bases from V and 0 bases from J, leaving 10 bases between. CDR1 is SGHNT, CDR2 YYREEE, per germline (reference sequence). CDR3 length: 16 amino acids. CDR3 amino acids: CASSLAGKASYNEQFF. The CDR3 DNA is TGTGCCAGCAGCTTGGCCGGTAAGGCCTCCTACAATGAGCAGTTCTTC.

The table lists this clonotype with many counts. The chain employs TRBV2 and TRBJ1-1; 10 nucleotides line up with TRBD1. Germline CDR1 and CDR2: SNHLY and FYNNEI. V lost 1 base, J lost 0 bases, and 2 bases stayed unmatched. The CDR3 covers 16 residues. The CDR3 DNA follows: TGTGCCAGCAGTGAAGTAGGGACAGGGGTGAACACTGAAGCTTTCTTT. This gives the protein CASSEVGTGVNTEAFF.

A single count supports this clonotype. The chain combines TRBV2 with TRBJ1-5, with a weak D call TRBD1 (6 bases). Germline loops: CDR1 SNHLY, CDR2 FYNNEI. V was clipped by 2 bases and J by 0 bases, with 8 bases between them. The length of the CDR3 is 15 residues. The CDR3 loop reads CASSERTVSNQPQHF. CDR3 in DNA: TGTGCCAGCAGTGAAAGGACAGTTAGCAATCAGCCCCAGCATTTT.

This clonotype was counted many times. This chain connects TRBV6-5 to TRBJ1-2; 7 nucleotides agree with TRBD1. The germline CDR1 and CDR2 sequences are MNHEY and SVGAGI. Trimming removed 4 bases from V and 5 bases from J; junction bases left unmatched: 7. This CDR3 comprises 14 residues. The CDR3 DNA follows: TGTGCCAGCAGTTCGGACGACAGGGATTATGGCTACACCTTC. Protein product: CASSSDDRDYGYTF.

This clonotype was seen at least ten times. This chain connects TRBV5-6 to TRBJ2-7; D not resolved. CDR3 size: 14 residues. Germline V CDR1 and CDR2: SGHDT, YYEEEE. V lost 4 bases and J lost 7, with 18 bases in between. The CDR3: CASSPGRILREQYF. In nucleotides, the CDR3 is TGTGCCAGCAGCCCCGGACGGATCCTACGGGAGCAGTACTTC.

The rearrangement joins TRBV5-1 to TRBJ2-5; tentatively, D is TRBD1 (5 bases). The CDR3 has 14 amino acids. Germline lookup yields CDR1 SGHRS and CDR2 YFSETQ. V shed 5 bases and J shed 3 bases, with 14 bases lying between them. The CDR3 here is CASRLHEGEETQYF. CDR3 nucleotide sequence: TGCGCCAGCAGACTACACGAAGGGGAAGAGACCCAGTACTTC.

This clonotype was counted only a few times. This chain connects TRBV2 to TRBJ2-1; 7 nucleotides agree with TRBD2. CDR1 and CDR2 (germline): SNHLY, FYNNEI. There are 12 residues in the CDR3. CDR3 in DNA: TGTGCTCTAGCGGAAGCATACAATGAGCAGTTCTTC. Amino acids: CALAEAYNEQFF.

The J gene is TRBJ2-7, the V gene TRBV9; TRBD2 might be the D (6 bases). The CDR3 consists of 12 residues. Germline CDR1 SGDLS, CDR2 YYNGEE. V dropped 4 bases and J dropped 6 bases, with 11 bases sitting between them. CDR3 region: CASSPPGVEQYF. Written as DNA, the CDR3 is TGTGCCAGCAGCCCCCCGGGGGTCGAGCAGTACTTC.

This rearrangement joins TRBV24-1 to TRBJ2-5; the D is unclear. V was trimmed by 4 bases and J by 0 bases, leaving 8 bases between them. CDR1 is KGHDR and CDR2 is SFDVKD in the germline V gene. The length of the CDR3 is 14 residues. The CDR3 nucleotides are TGTGCCACCAGTGAGTTGAGGTACCAAGAGACCCAGTACTTC. Translating it yields CATSELRYQETQYF.

This chain connects TRBV24-1 to TRBJ2-7; D is undetermined. Per germline, CDR1 KGHDR and CDR2 SFDVKD. The germline V and J ends were trimmed by 4 bases and 4 bases, with 7 bases remaining between them. This CDR3 region has 12 residues. The DNA of the CDR3 is TGTGCCACCAGTGAGGCAGGATACGAGCAGTACTTC. Its protein is CATSEAGYEQYF.

V is TRBV27 and J is TRBJ1-2, with D possibly matching TRBD1 (5 bases). Looked up from germline, CDR1 is MNHEY and CDR2 is SMNVEV (reference sequence). Trimming cost V 5 bases and J 8 bases, with 15 bases left between them. The CDR3 extends over 13 amino acids. The CDR3 nucleotides are TGTGCCAGCAGTAACGGAGGGGCGGAGGGCTACACCTTC. Translation: CASSNGGAEGYTF.

Note on this clonotype: This may arise from a read error, as a much more abundant clone is one base away. This chain joins TRBV5-4 and TRBJ1-2, with D possibly being TRBD1 (5 bases). There are 13 residues in the CDR3. Per the germline V gene, CDR1 is SGHNT and CDR2 is YYREEE (reference sequence). Written as DNA, the CDR3 is TGTGCCAGCAGCTTGGGACAGCTCTATGGCCACACCTTC. It yields the protein CASSLGQLYGHTF.

This chain links TRBV2 with TRBJ2-7; D ambiguous. The CDR3 is 15 amino acids. Trimming removed 5 bases from V and 0 bases from J, with 14 bases in between. In germline, CDR1 is SNHLY, CDR2 FYNNEI. CDR3: CASSLSETGSYEQYF. CDR3 sequence (DNA): TGTGCCAGCAGTTTGTCGGAGACGGGCTCCTACGAGCAGTACTTC.

The CDR3 is CASSERPRDRETQYF. In DNA form, the CDR3 reads TGCGCCAGCAGTGAGAGACCTCGGGACCGGGAGACCCAGTACTTC. The chain uses TRBV10-1 and TRBJ2-5, with D tentatively TRBD1 or TRBD2 (5 bases each). The CDR3 totals 15 residues. V lost 2 bases, J lost 5 bases, and 15 bases lay in between. Germline-derived CDR1 and CDR2 are WNHNN and SYGVQD (reference sequence).

This clonotype was seen ten or more times. CDR3 DNA sequence: TGTGCCAGCAGCTTGACGGTTTATAGCAATCAGCCCCAGCATTTT. Its translation is CASSLTVYSNQPQHF. This chain connects TRBV5-5 to TRBJ1-5; D not certain. This CDR3 region has 15 residues. CDR1 SGHKS and CDR2 YYEKEE come from the germline V gene (reference sequence). The germline V and J ends were trimmed by 1 base and 0 bases, with 8 bases remaining between them.

This clonotype was recorded many times. The chain links TRBV24-1 to TRBJ2-2; D not resolved. The CDR3 runs to 14 residues. Trimming stripped 3 bases from V and 1 base from J, with 5 bases between. Germline CDR1 is KGHDR and CDR2 is SFDVKD. The CDR3 region is CATSDTGNTGELFF. The CDR3, as DNA: TGTGCCACCAGTGATACGGGGAACACCGGGGAGCTGTTTTTT.

The chain has TRBV12-3 or TRBV12-4 and TRBJ2-3; unclear D gene. This CDR3 spans 11 amino acids. Trimming took 2 bases from V and 6 from J, leaving 3 bases between them. The CDR3 DNA follows: TGTGCCAGCAGTTTAATGGATACGCAGTATTTT. Residues: CASSLMDTQYF.

The rearrangement joins TRBV10-1 to TRBJ2-7; D is unresolved. Germline CDR1 WNHNN, CDR2 SYGVQD (reference sequence). The CDR3 spans 13 residues. Trimming cost V 0 bases and J 2 bases, with 5 bases left between them. CDR3 in amino acids: CASSESIPYEQYF. In DNA form, the CDR3 reads TGCGCCAGCAGTGAGTCGATTCCCTACGAGCAGTACTTC.

A word on this clonotype: A much larger clone lies a single base off, so this may be a read error. This chain links TRBV12-3 or TRBV12-4 with TRBJ1-5; D remains ambiguous. V shed 4 bases and J shed 5 bases, with 6 bases lying between them. The CDR3 length is 12 residues. CDR3 DNA sequence: TGTGCCAGCAGTTACATTGATCAGCCCCAGCATTTT. This translates into CASSYIDQPQHF.

In this sample, this clonotype turned up many times. The CDR3 DNA follows: TGTGCCAGCAGTTACTCGTCTAGCGGGAGATCCGAGCAGTACTTC. The encoded protein is CASSYSSSGRSEQYF. This chain joins TRBV6-5 and TRBJ2-7, with 10 bases that match TRBD2. The CDR3 is made up of 15 amino acids. V gave up 0 bases and J gave up 6 bases; unmatched junction bases: 5. Germline V gene lookup returns CDR1 MNHEY and CDR2 SVGAGI.

V and J are TRBV5-4 and TRBJ1-5; TRBD1 matches 9 bases. Germline CDR1 reads SGHNT; CDR2 reads YYREEE (reference sequence). V gave up 4 bases and J gave up 5 bases; unmatched junction bases: 7. The CDR3 totals 15 residues. The CDR3 spells CASSARDRDDQPQHF. DNA for the CDR3: TGTGCCAGCAGCGCCCGGGACAGGGATGATCAGCCCCAGCATTTT.

J is TRBJ1-6 and V is TRBV5-1; possibly TRBD1 for D (5 bases). The CDR3 contains 13 residues. Trimming stripped 4 bases from V and 13 bases from J, with 15 bases between. From germline, CDR1 is SGHRS and CDR2 YFSETQ. The CDR3 here is CASSPGASGPLHF. The DNA for the CDR3 is TGCGCCAGCAGCCCTGGGGCTTCGGGCCCCCTCCACTTT.